This T cell receptor beta chain is drawn from a study of T cell clones after liver transplantation. Libraries were prepared by immunoSEQ multiplex PCR; TCRdb keeps only in-frame clonotypes and omits some of them. The sample shows some 120,000 clones, 90% of them seen only once. CDR3 length equals 14 residues. Trimming took 6 bases from V and 1 from J; bases not matched to a gene: 5. In germline, CDR1 is MGHDK, CDR2 SYGVNS. Comment on this clone: Its antigen is currently unknown.

Study-level points and caveats: Rather than being deleted, graft donor-reactive T cells may have moved into the graft.

The J gene is TRBJ1-1, the V gene TRBV25-1, with 7 bases identical to TRBD1. This receptor was identified in a human patient who received a liver transplant. Some of the T cells may derive from the graft donor. Sequencing used CD4+ T cells from blood, obtained 12 months after liver transplant. The CDR3 sequence is CASSKRGPNTEAFF. CDR3 DNA sequence: TGTGCCAGCAGCAAAAGGGGGCCGAACACTGAAGCTTTCTTT.